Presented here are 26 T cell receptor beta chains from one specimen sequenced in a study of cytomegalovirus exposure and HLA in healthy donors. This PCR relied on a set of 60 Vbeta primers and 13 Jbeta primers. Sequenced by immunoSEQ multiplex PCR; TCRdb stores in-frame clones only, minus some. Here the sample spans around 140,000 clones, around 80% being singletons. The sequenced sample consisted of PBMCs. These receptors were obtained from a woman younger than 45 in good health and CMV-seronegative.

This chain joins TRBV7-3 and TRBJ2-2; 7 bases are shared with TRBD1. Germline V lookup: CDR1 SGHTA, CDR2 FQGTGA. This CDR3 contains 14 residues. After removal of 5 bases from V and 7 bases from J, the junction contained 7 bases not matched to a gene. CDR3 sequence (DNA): TGTGCCAGCAGCCCCGGGACAGCACACGGGGAGCTGTTTTTT. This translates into CASSPGTAHGELFF.

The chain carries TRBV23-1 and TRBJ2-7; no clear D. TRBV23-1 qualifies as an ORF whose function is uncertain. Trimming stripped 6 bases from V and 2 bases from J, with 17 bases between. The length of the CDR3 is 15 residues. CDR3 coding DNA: TGCGCCAGCAGCCGGTCCGGTCGCCCGCCCTACGAGCAGTACTTC. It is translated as CASSRSGRPPYEQYF.

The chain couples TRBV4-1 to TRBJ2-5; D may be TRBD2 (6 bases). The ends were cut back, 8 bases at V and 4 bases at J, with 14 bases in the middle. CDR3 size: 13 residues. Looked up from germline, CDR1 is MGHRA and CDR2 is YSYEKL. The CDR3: CASARGFVETQYF. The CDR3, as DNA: TGCGCCAGCGCCCGGGGGTTCGTAGAGACCCAGTACTTC.

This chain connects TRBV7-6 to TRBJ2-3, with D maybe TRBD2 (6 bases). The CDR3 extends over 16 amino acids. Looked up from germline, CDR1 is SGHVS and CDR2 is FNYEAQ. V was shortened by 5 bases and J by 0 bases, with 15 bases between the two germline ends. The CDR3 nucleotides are TGTGCCAGCAGCCCCGGGACTCCAGCTAGCACAGATACGCAGTATTTT. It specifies CASSPGTPASTDTQYF.

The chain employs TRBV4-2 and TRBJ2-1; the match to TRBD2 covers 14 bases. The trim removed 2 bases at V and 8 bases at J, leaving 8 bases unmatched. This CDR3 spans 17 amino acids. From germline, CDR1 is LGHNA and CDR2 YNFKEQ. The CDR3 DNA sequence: TGTGCCAGCAGCCAAATGGGACTAGCGGGAGTGGGAGATGAGCAGTTCTTC. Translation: CASSQMGLAGVGDEQFF.

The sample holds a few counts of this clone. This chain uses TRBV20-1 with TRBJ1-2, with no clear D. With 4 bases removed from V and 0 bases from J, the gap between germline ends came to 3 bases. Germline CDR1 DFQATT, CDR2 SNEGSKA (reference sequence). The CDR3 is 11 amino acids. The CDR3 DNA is TGCAGTGCTACCGCTAACTATGGCTACACCTTC. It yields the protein CSATANYGYTF.

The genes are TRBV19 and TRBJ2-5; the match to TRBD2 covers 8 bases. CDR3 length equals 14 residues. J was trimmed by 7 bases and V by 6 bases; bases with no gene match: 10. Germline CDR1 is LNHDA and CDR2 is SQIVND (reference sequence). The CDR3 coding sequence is TGTGCCAGTAGACTAGCGGCCCAGGAGAGGACCCAGTACTTC. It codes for CASRLAAQERTQYF.

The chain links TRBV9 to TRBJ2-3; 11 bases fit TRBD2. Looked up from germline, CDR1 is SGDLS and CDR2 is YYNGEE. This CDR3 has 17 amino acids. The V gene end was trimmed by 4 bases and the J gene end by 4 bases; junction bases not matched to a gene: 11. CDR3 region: CASSPGRLAGLSDTQYF. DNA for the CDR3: TGTGCCAGCAGCCCTGGGCGACTAGCGGGACTATCAGATACGCAGTATTTT.

The CDR3 reads CASSPSTENYEQYF. CDR3 nucleotides: TGCGCCAGCAGCCCATCAACAGAAAACTACGAGCAGTACTTC. The chain recombines TRBV5-1 with TRBJ2-7; D is ambiguous. The CDR3 covers 14 residues. V lost 4 bases to trimming and J lost 3 bases, with 14 bases between them. The germline V gene has CDR1 SGHRS and CDR2 YFSETQ.

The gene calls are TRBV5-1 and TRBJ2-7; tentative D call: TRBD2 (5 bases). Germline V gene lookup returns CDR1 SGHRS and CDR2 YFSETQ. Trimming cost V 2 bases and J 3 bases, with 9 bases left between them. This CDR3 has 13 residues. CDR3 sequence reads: CASSLVEGYEQYF. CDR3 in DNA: TGCGCCAGCAGCTTAGTCGAGGGCTACGAGCAGTACTTC.

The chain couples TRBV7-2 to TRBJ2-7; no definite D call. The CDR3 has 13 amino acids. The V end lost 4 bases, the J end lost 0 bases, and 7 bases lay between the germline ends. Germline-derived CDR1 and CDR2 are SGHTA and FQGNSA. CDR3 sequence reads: CASSSYSSYEQYF. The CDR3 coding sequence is TGTGCCAGCAGCTCCTATAGCTCCTACGAGCAGTACTTC.

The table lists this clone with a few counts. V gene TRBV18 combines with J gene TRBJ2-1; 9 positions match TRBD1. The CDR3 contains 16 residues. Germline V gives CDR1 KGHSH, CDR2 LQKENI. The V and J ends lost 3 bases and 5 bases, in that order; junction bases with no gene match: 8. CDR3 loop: CASSPWTGERNNEQFF. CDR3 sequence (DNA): TGTGCCAGCTCACCTTGGACAGGGGAGAGGAACAATGAGCAGTTCTTC.

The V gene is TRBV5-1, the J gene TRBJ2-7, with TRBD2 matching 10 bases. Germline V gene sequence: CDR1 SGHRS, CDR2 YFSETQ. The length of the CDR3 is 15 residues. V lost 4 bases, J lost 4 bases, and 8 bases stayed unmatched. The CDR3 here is CASSQEGLAQYEQYF. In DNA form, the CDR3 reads TGCGCCAGCAGCCAGGAGGGACTAGCGCAGTACGAGCAGTACTTC. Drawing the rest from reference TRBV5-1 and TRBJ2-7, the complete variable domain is KAGVTQTPRYLIKTRGQQVTLSCSPISGHRSVSWYQQTPGQGLQFLFEYFSETQRNKGNFPGRFSGRQFSNSRSEMNVSTLELGDSALYLCASSQEGLAQYEQYFGPGTRLTVT.

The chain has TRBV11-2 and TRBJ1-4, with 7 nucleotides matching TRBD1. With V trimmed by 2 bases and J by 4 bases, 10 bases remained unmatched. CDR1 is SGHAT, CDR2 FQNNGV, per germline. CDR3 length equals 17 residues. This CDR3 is CASSLSRDSFNNEKLFF. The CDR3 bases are TGTGCCAGCAGCTTAAGCCGGGACAGCTTTAATAATGAAAAACTGTTTTTT.

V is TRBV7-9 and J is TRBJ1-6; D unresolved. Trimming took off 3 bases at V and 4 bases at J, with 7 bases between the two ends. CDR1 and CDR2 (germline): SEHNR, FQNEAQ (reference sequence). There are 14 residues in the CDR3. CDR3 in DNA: TGTGCCAGCAGCTTTGAGGGATATAATTCACCCCTCCACTTT. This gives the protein CASSFEGYNSPLHF.

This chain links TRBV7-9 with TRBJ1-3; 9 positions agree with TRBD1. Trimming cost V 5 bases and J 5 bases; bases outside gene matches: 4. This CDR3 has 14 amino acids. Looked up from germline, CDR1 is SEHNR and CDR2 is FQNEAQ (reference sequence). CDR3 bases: TGTGCCAGCAGCCGGACAGGGGCTAGAAACACCATATATTTT. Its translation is CASSRTGARNTIYF.

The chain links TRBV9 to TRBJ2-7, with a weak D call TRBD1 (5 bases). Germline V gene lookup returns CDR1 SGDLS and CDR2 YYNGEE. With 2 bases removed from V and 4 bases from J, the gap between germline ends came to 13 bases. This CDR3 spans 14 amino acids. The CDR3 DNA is TGTGCCAGCAGCGTCTCGACAGCCGGATACGAGCAGTACTTC. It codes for CASSVSTAGYEQYF.

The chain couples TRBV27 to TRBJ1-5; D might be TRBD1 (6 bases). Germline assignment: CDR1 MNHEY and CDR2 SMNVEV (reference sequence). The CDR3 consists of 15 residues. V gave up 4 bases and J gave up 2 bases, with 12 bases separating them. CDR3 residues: CASSSQGLGNQPQHF. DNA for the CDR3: TGTGCCAGCAGTTCCCAGGGGCTGGGCAATCAGCCCCAGCATTTT.

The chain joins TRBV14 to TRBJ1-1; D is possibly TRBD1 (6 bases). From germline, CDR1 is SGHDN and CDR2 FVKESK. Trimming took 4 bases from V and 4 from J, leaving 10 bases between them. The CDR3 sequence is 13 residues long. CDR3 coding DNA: TGTGCCAGCAGCCTTCAGGGGTCCACTGAAGCTTTCTTT. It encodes CASSLQGSTEAFF.

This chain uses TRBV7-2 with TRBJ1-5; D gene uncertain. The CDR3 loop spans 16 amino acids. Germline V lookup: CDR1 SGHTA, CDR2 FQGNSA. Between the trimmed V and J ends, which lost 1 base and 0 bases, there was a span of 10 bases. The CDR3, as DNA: TGTGCCAGCAGCTTAGGTTCCAGGTTTAGCAATCAGCCCCAGCATTTT. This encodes CASSLGSRFSNQPQHF.

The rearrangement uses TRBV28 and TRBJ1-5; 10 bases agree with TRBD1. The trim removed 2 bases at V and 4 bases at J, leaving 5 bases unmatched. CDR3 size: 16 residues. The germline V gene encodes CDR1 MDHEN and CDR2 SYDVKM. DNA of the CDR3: TGTGCCAGCAGTTTAAAGAGACAGGGGGCAAATCAGCCCCAGCATTTT. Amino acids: CASSLKRQGANQPQHF. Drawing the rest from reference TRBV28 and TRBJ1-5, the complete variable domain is DVKVTQSSRYLVKRTGEKVFLECVQDMDHENMFWYRQDPGLGLRLIYFSYDVKMKEKGDIPEGYSVSREKKERFSLILESASTNQTSMYLCASSLKRQGANQPQHFGDGTRLSIL.

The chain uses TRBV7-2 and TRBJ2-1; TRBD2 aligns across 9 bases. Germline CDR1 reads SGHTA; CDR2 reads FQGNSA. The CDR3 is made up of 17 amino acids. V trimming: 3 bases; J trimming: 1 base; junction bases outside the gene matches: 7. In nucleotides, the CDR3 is TGTGCCAGCAGCTTTGGTCTAGCGGGGAGATCCTACAATGAGCAGTTCTTC. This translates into CASSFGLAGRSYNEQFF.

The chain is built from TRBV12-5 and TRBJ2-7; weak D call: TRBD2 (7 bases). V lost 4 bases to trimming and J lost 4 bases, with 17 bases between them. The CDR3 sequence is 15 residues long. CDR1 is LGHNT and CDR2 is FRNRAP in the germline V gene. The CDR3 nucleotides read TGTGCTAGTGGTTCGCTAGGGGGGGTGGAATACGAGCAGTACTTC. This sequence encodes CASGSLGGVEYEQYF.

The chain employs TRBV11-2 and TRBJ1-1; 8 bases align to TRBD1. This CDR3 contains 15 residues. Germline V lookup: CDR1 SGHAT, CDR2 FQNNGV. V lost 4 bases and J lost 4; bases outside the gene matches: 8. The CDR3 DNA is TGTGCCAGCAGCTGGGCGCAGGGGGCAGGCACTGAAGCTTTCTTT. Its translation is CASSWAQGAGTEAFF. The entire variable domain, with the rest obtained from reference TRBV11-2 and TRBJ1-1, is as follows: EAGVAQSPRYKIIEKRQSVAFWCNPISGHATLYWYQQILGQGPKLLIQFQNNGVVDDSQLPKDRFSAERLKGVDSTLKIQPAKLEDSAVYLCASSWAQGAGTEAFFGQGTRLTVV.

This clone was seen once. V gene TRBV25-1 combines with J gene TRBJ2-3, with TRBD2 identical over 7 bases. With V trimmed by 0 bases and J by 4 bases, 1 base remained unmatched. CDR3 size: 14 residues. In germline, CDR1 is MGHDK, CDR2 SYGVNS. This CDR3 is CASSEYAGADTQYF. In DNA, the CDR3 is TGTGCCAGCAGTGAATATGCGGGGGCAGATACGCAGTATTTT.

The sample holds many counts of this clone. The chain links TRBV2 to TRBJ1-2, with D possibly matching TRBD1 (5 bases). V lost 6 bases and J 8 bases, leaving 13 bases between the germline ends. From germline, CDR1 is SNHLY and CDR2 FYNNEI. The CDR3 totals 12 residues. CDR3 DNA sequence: TGTGCCAGCAGCCAATCACAGGAAGGCTACACCTTC. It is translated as CASSQSQEGYTF. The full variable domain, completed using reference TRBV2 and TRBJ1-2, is EPEVTQTPSHQVTQMGQEVILRCVPISNHLYFYWYRQILGQKVEFLVSFYNNEISEKSEIFDDQFSVERPDGSNFTLKIRSTKLEDSAMYFCASSQSQEGYTFGSGTRLTVV.